This T cell receptor beta chain was sequenced during a study of vaccination and CD4 T cells after COVID-19. Study overall: Either the Pfizer-BioNTech BNT162b2 or Moderna mRNA-1273 vaccine was given as two doses. Post-COVID samples had a sampling time that fell a median around 100 days after diagnosis (range 35 to 161).

On this clonotype itself: Its antigen is currently unknown.

Study-wide results and caveats: With convalescent patients, a median about 86% of reactive clones emerged solely after vaccination.

The treatment denotes: approximately nine-day PBMC culture with coronavirus spike peptide pools or control peptides (ViraFEST assay). After culture for over nine days, isolation of CD4+ T cells was performed by negative selection. The Oncomine TCR Beta short-read assay sequenced DNA from cultured CD4+ T cells. MiXCR, run by TCRdb on the PCR reads, gives a single entry per CDR3 protein. The data show some 14,000 distinct CDR3 sequences, around half seen once. Sequencing used CD4+ T cells from blood, cultured in vitro, obtained before SARS-CoV-2 vaccination. This TCR derives from a human donor who had recovered from COVID-19.

CDR3 DNA: TGCAGTGCTAGAGATCTCAGTCGGACAAACAATGAGCAGTTCTTC. Translated: CSARDLSRTNNEQFF. This chain uses TRBV20-1 with TRBJ2-1, with D perhaps matching TRBD1 (5 bases). Trimming pared 0 bases from V and 5 bases from J, leaving 14 bases between. CDR1 is DFQATT and CDR2 is SNEGSKA in the germline V gene (reference sequence). The length of the CDR3 is 15 residues.